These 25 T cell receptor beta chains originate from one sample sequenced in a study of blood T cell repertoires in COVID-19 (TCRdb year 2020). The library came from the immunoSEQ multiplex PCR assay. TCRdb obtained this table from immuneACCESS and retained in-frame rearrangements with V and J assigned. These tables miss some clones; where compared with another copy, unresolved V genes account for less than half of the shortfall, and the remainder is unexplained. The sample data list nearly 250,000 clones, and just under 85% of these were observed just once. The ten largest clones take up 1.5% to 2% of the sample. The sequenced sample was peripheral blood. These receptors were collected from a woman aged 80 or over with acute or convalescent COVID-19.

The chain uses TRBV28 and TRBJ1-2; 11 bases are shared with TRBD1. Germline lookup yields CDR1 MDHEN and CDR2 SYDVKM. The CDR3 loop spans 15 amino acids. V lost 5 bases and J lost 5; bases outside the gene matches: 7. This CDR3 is CASSLGQGARYGYTF. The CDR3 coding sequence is TGTGCCAGCAGTCTCGGACAGGGGGCAAGGTATGGCTACACCTTC.

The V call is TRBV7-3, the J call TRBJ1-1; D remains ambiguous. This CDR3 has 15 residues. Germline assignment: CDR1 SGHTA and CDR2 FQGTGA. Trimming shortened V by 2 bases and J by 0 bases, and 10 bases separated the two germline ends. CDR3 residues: CASSLGTQLNTEAFF. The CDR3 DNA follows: TGTGCCAGCAGCTTAGGTACACAGTTGAACACTGAAGCTTTCTTT.

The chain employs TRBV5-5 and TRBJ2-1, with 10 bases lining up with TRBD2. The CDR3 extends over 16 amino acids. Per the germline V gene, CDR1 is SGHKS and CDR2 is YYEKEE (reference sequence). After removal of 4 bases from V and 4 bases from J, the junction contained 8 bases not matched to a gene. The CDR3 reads CASSRALAGSYNEQFF. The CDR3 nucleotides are TGTGCCAGCAGCCGGGCACTAGCGGGGTCGTACAATGAGCAGTTCTTC.

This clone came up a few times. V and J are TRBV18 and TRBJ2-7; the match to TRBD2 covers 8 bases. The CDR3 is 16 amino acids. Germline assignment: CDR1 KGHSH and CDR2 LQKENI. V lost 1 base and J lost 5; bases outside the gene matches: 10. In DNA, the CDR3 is TGTGCCAGCTCACCACGGTCGACGGGGGGGGTCCACGAGCAGTACTTC. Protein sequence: CASSPRSTGGVHEQYF.

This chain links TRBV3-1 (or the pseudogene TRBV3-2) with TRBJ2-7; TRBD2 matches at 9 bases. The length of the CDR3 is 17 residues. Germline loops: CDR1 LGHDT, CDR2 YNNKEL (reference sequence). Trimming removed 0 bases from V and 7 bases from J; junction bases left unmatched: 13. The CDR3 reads CASSQDNPAGGTREQYF. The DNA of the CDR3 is TGTGCCAGCAGCCAAGATAACCCAGCGGGAGGAACTAGAGAGCAGTACTTC.

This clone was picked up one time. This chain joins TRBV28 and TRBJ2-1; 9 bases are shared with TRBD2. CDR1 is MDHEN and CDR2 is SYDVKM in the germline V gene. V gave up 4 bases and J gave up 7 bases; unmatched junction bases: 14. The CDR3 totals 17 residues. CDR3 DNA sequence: TGTGCCAGCAGTTCCTCAAGGGTGATAGCGGGAGCTAATGAGCAGTTCTTC. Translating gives CASSSSRVIAGANEQFF.

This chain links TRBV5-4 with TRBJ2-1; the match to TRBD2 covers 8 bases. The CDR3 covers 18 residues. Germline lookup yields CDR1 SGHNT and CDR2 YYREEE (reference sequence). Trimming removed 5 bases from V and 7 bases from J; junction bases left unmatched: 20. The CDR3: CASSPTGGRLVSPNEQFF. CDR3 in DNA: TGTGCCAGCAGTCCCACGGGGGGGCGACTAGTATCTCCTAATGAGCAGTTCTTC.

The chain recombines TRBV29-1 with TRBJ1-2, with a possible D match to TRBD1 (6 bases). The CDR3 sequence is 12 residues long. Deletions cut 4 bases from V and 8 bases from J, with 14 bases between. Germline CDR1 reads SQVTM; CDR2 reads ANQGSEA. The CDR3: CSVASGEVGYTF. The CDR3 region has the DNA TGCAGCGTTGCGTCAGGGGAAGTAGGCTACACCTTC.

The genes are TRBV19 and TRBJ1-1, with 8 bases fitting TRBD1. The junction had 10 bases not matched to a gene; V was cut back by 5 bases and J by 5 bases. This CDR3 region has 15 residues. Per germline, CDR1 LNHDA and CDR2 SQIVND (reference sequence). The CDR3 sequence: CASSPQTGGETEAFF. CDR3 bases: TGTGCCAGTAGTCCCCAAACAGGGGGAGAGACTGAAGCTTTCTTT. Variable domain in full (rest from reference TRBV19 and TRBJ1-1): DGGITQSPKYLFRKEGQNVTLSCEQNLNHDAMYWYRQDPGQGLRLIYYSQIVNDFQKGDIAEGYSVSREKKESFPLTVTSAQKNPTAFYLCASSPQTGGETEAFFGQGTRLTVV.

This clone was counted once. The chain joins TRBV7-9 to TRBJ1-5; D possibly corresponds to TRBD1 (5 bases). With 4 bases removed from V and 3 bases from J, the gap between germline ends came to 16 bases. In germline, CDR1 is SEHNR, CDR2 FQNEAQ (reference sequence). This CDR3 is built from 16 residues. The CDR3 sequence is CASSSNPSGNNQPQHF. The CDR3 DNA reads TGTGCCAGCAGCTCCAACCCATCAGGGAACAATCAGCCCCAGCATTTT.

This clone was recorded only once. DNA of the CDR3: TGCAGCGTTGAATCTCAGGTTTACAATGAGCAGTTCTTC. Amino acid sequence: CSVESQVYNEQFF. The rearrangement links TRBV29-1 to TRBJ2-1; unclear D gene. This CDR3 is built from 13 residues. Germline V gene sequence: CDR1 SQVTM, CDR2 ANQGSEA. Trimming took off 2 bases at V and 4 bases at J, with 9 bases between the two ends.

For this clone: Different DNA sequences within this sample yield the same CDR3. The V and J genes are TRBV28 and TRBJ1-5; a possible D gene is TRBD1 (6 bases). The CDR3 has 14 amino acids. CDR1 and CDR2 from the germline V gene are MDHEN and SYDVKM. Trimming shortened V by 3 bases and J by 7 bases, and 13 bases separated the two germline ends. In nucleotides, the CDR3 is TGTGCCAGCAGTTTGGTACAGGGTGGGCAGCCCCAGCATTTT. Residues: CASSLVQGGQPQHF.

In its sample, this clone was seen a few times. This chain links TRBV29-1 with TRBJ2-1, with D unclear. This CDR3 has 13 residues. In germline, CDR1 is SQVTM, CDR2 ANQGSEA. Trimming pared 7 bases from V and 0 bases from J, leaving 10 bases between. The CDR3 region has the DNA TGCAGCGCCATGAGCGACTCCTACAATGAGCAGTTCTTC. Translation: CSAMSDSYNEQFF.

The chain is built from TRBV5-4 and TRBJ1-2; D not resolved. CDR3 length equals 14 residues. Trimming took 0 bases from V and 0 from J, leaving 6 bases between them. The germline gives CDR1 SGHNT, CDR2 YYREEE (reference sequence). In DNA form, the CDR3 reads TGTGCCAGCAGCTTGGGGAGCGCTAACTATGGCTACACCTTC. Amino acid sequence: CASSLGSANYGYTF. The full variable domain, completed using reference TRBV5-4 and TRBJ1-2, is ETGVTQSPTHLIKTRGQQVTLRCSSQSGHNTVSWYQQALGQGPQFIFQYYREEENGRGNFPPRFSGLQFPNYSSELNVNALELDDSALYLCASSLGSANYGYTFGSGTRLTVV.

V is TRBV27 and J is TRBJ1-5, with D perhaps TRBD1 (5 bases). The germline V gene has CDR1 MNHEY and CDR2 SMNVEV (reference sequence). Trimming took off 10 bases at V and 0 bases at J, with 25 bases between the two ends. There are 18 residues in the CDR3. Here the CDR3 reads CAIPRVPGYVLSNQPQHF. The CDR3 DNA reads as TGTGCCATCCCCCGGGTCCCAGGGTACGTCCTTAGCAATCAGCCCCAGCATTTT.

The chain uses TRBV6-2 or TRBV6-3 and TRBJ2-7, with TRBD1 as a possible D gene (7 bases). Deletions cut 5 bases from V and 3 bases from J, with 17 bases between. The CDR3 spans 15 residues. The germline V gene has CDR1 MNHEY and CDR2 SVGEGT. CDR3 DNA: TGTGCCAGCAGTATCCCCTCCCAGGGGGGCTACGAGCAGTACTTC. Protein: CASSIPSQGGYEQYF.

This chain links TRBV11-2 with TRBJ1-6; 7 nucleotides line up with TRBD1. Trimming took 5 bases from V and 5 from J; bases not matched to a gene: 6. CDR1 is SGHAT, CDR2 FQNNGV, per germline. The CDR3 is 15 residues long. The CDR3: CASSRSGTDNSPLHF. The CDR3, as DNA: TGTGCCAGCAGCCGATCCGGGACAGATAATTCACCCCTCCACTTT.

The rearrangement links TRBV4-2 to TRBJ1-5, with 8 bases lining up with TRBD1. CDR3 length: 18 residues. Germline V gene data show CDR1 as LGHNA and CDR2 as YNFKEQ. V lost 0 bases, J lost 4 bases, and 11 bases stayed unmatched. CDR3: CASSQDVARTGKNQPQHF. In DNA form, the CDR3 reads TGTGCCAGCAGCCAAGATGTAGCCCGGACAGGGAAGAATCAGCCCCAGCATTTT.

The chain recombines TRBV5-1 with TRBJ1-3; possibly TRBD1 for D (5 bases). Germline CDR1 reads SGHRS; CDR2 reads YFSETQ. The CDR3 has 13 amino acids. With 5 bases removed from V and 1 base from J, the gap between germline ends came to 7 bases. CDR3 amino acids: CASRQGSGNTIYF. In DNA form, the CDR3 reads TGCGCCAGCAGGCAGGGTTCTGGAAACACCATATATTTT. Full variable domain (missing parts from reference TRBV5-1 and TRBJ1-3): KAGVTQTPRYLIKTRGQQVTLSCSPISGHRSVSWYQQTPGQGLQFLFEYFSETQRNKGNFPGRFSGRQFSNSRSEMNVSTLELGDSALYLCASRQGSGNTIYFGEGSWLTVV.

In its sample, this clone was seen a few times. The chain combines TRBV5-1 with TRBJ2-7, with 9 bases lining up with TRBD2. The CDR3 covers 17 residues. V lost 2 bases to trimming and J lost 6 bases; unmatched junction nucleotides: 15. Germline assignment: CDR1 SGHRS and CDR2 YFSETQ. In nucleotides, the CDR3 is TGCGCCAGCAGCTTAGCCCCGGCGGGAGGGCCTCAAGGCGAGCAGTACTTC. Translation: CASSLAPAGGPQGEQYF.

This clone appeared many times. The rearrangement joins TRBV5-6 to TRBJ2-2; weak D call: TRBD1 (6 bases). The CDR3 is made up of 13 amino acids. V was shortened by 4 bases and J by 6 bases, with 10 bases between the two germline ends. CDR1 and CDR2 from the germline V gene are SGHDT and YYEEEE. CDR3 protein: CASSRGQSGELFF. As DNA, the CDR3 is TGTGCCAGCAGCCGCGGACAGTCCGGGGAGCTGTTTTTT.

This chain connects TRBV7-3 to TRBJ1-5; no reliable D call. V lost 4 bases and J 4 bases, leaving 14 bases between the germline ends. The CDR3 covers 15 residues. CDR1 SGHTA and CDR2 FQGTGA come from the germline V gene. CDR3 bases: TGTGCCAGCAGCTCCGACGGACTTTCGAATCAGCCCCAGCATTTT. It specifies CASSSDGLSNQPQHF.

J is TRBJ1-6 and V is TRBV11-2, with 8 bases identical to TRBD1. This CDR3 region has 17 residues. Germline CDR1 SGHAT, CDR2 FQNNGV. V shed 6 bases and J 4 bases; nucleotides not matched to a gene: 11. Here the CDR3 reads CASSLWVRDRYNSPLHF. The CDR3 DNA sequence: TGTGCCAGCAGTTTATGGGTTCGGGACAGGTATAATTCACCCCTCCACTTT.

The CDR3 DNA reads TGTGCCAGCAGTTTTCAGATCACAGATACGCAGTATTTT. This encodes CASSFQITDTQYF. The chain recombines TRBV6-2 or TRBV6-3 with TRBJ2-3; D is uncertain. The ends were cut back, 4 bases at V and 2 bases at J, with 7 bases in the middle. The germline V gene encodes CDR1 MNHEY and CDR2 SVGEGT. The CDR3 sequence is 13 residues long.

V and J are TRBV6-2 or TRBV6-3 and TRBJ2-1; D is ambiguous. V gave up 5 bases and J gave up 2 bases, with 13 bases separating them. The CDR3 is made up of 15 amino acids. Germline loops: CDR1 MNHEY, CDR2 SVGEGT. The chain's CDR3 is CASSPLTATYNEQFF. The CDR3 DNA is TGTGCCAGCAGTCCCCTCACAGCCACCTACAATGAGCAGTTCTTC.